Sequencing of this T cell receptor (beta chain) was carried out in a study of shared clonotypes between healthy human individuals. Unsorted samples, those not sorted, used 70 million to 95 million PBMCs for genomic DNA. Unsorted PBMC samples were amplified in replicate PCRs containing roughly 290 ng DNA, some 30,000 T cell genomes. Methods used by the authors: ImmunoSEQ output held junction-only sequences without quality scores, so filtering differed. The method was immunoSEQ multiplex PCR; TCRdb's version includes in-frame clones alone and lacks a portion of them. The V and J calls and the clone size are those of that table, but D and trimming were determined from the DNA. The sample holds fewer than 600,000 clones, roughly 77% seen once. Germline V CDR1 and CDR2: ENHRY, SYGVKD. The V gene lost 7 bases and the J gene lost 7 bases, with 12 bases spanning the gap. This CDR3 region has 12 residues. This clone was seen just once.

This chain uses TRBV10-3 with TRBJ2-3; D gene unclear. The sample taken for sequencing was PBMCs. The TCR sequence derives from a woman between 40 and 55 years old in good health. Some clones in this sample may be carry-over from other donors' samples. CDR3 coding DNA: TGTGCCATCAACTCTGGGCGGAATACGCAGTATTTT. Encoded protein: CAINSGRNTQYF.